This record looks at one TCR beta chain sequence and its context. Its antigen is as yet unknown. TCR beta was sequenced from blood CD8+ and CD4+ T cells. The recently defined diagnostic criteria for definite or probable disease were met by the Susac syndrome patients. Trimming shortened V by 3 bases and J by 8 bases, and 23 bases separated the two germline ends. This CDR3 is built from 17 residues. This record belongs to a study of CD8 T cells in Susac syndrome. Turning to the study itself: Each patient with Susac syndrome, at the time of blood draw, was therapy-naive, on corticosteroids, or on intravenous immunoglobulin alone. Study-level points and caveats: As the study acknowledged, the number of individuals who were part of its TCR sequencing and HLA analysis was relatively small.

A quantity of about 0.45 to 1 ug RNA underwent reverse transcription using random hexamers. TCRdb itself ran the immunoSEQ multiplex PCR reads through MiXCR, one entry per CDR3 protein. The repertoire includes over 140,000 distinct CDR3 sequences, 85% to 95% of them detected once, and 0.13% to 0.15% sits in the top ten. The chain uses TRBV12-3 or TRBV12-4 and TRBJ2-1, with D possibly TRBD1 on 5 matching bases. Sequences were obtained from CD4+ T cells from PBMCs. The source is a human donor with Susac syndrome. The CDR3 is CASSFGSGSPWTDEQFF. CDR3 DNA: TGTGCCAGCAGTTTCGGATCAGGGTCCCCCTGGACGGATGAGCAGTTCTTC.